The 20 T cell receptor beta chains listed next were all sequenced from one sample in a study of T cells in Graves' hyperthyroidism and ophthalmopathy. RNA transcripts were the template for amplifying TCR beta CDR3 regions. An initial round of RT-PCR targeting the TCR CDR3 relied on the HTBI primer set. TCRdb re-called the multiplex PCR reads with MiXCR, one entry per CDR3 protein. Of hundreds of thousands of distinct CDR3 sequences listed, under 20% are singletons. The sequenced material came from blood. The receptors originated from a woman between 45 and 65 years old with Graves' hyperthyroidism that later progressed to Graves' ophthalmopathy.

The chain carries TRBV12-3 or TRBV12-4 and TRBJ2-7; tentative D call: TRBD2 (6 bases). This CDR3 spans 14 amino acids. V lost 6 bases and J lost 3, with 15 bases in between. The CDR3 region has the DNA TGTGCCAGCAGCTCGGGACTGGAATACTACGAGCAGTACTTC. It yields the protein CASSSGLEYYEQYF.

The rearrangement links TRBV10-2 to TRBJ2-7; TRBD1 might be the D (6 bases). CDR3 length: 13 residues. Trimming shortened V by 6 bases and J by 3 bases, and 12 bases separated the two germline ends. Germline CDR1 is WSHSY and CDR2 is SAAADI. CDR3 nucleotides: TGCGCCAGCAGCCCGGACAGCTTCTACGAGCAGTACTTC. Protein sequence: CASSPDSFYEQYF.

This clonotype was observed many times. The chain recombines TRBV20-1 with TRBJ1-1, with TRBD1 matching 9 bases. Trimming took 0 bases from V and 2 from J; bases not matched to a gene: 7. The CDR3 extends over 16 amino acids. Germline CDR1 and CDR2: DFQATT and SNEGSKA (reference sequence). CDR3 sequence: CSARDWGTGLNTEAFF. CDR3 DNA sequence: TGCAGTGCTAGAGATTGGGGGACAGGGTTAAACACTGAAGCTTTCTTT.

Many counts were recorded for this clonotype. The V call is TRBV3-1, the J call TRBJ2-3; perhaps D is TRBD1 or TRBD2 (5 bases each). The germline V and J ends were trimmed by 2 bases and 5 bases, with 14 bases remaining between them. The CDR3 is 15 residues long. Germline V gene data show CDR1 as LGHDT and CDR2 as YNNKEL (reference sequence). The DNA for the CDR3 is TGTGCCAGCAGCCAAAACCGGGGCTCTGGAGATACGCAGTATTTT. Encoded protein: CASSQNRGSGDTQYF.

The sample holds many counts of this clonotype. The chain uses TRBV7-8 and TRBJ1-6; possibly TRBD1 for D (5 bases). V lost 6 bases and J lost 6, with 12 bases in between. CDR1 is SGHVS, CDR2 FQNEAQ, per germline. The CDR3 extends over 14 amino acids. DNA for the CDR3: TGTGCCAGCAGTTCGGGACTTCTTAATTCACCCCTCCACTTT. Residues: CASSSGLLNSPLHF.

The table lists this clonotype with a few counts. This chain links TRBV6-1 with TRBJ1-1; D is possibly TRBD1 (6 bases). In germline, CDR1 is MNHNS, CDR2 SASEGT. The V end was cut by 5 bases, the J end by 2 bases, with 21 bases between. This CDR3 contains 17 residues. The DNA for the CDR3 is TGTGCCAGCAGTTGGGGGGGACACTCTCGAGCCAACACTGAAGCTTTCTTT. Protein: CASSWGGHSRANTEAFF.

The chain links TRBV6-5 to TRBJ1-2; D not certain. Per germline, CDR1 MNHEY and CDR2 SVGAGI. V lost 2 bases and J lost 4, with 11 bases in between. The CDR3 covers 14 residues. In DNA form, the CDR3 reads TGTGCCAGCAGTTACGATGCTGCGTCCTATGGCTACACCTTC. This codes for CASSYDAASYGYTF.

This clonotype was observed many times. The chain carries TRBV18 and TRBJ1-4; TRBD1 matches 9 bases. V lost 4 bases, J lost 10 bases, and 10 bases stayed unmatched. Germline assignment: CDR1 KGHSH and CDR2 LQKENI. The CDR3 spans 15 residues. The CDR3 region has the DNA TGTGCCAGCTCACAAACAGGGGGCGCAGAGAGAAAACTGTTTTTT. Residues: CASSQTGGAERKLFF.

This rearrangement joins TRBV28 to TRBJ1-5, with TRBD1 as a possible D gene (5 bases). The CDR3 length is 22 residues. Trimming left V 3 bases short and J 0 bases short, with 30 bases between. From germline, CDR1 is MDHEN and CDR2 SYDVKM. Here the CDR3 reads CASSFTPGSGGAAEYSNQPQHF. The CDR3 DNA sequence: TGTGCCAGCAGTTTTACCCCGGGTTCGGGCGGGGCCGCCGAATATAGCAATCAGCCCCAGCATTTT.

This clonotype was detected ten times or more. The gene calls are TRBV7-9 and TRBJ1-4; a possible D gene is TRBD1 (5 bases). Germline values: CDR1 SEHNR, CDR2 FQNEAQ (reference sequence). V was shortened by 1 base and J by 5 bases, with 8 bases between the two germline ends. This CDR3 has 14 amino acids. CDR3 residues: CASSLGTGNEKLFF. The DNA of the CDR3 is TGTGCCAGCAGCTTAGGTACAGGAAATGAAAAACTGTTTTTT.

This chain links TRBV27 with TRBJ2-5; 8 bases line up with TRBD1. Germline V gives CDR1 MNHEY, CDR2 SMNVEV (reference sequence). With 5 bases clipped from V and 7 bases from J, the junction kept 6 bases outside the gene matches. The length of the CDR3 is 13 residues. CDR3 amino acids: CASSPTGQGTQYF. The CDR3 region has the DNA TGTGCCAGCAGTCCAACCGGACAGGGGACCCAGTACTTC.

This rearrangement joins TRBV7-2 to TRBJ1-2; D gene uncertain. Germline CDR1 and CDR2: SGHTA and FQGNSA. The CDR3 loop spans 16 amino acids. Trimming left V 1 base short and J 2 bases short, with 14 bases between. In DNA form, the CDR3 reads TGTGCCAGCAGCTTAGTTCCGGGAACCCTAAACTATGGCTACACCTTC. Translated: CASSLVPGTLNYGYTF.

This clonotype was seen a handful of times. At one of its ends the junction is not consistent with the germline gene, which may arise from a read error. The chain is built from TRBV6-5 and TRBJ1-3, with D unclear. This CDR3 region has 16 residues. CDR1 is MNHEY, CDR2 SVGAGI, per germline. The CDR3 loop reads CAGSYSVRRSGNTIYF. CDR3 DNA: TGTGCCGGCAGTTACTCGGTGAGGCGCTCTGGAAACACCATATATTTT.

Of note for this clonotype: Relative to the germline gene, one junction end is altered; a read error may explain this. V gene TRBV11-1 combines with J gene TRBJ2-3; D possibly corresponds to TRBD2 (7 bases). The germline V gene encodes CDR1 SGHAT and CDR2 FQDESV (reference sequence). This CDR3 region has 16 residues. This CDR3 reads CASSPLRGASTDTQYF. The DNA of the CDR3 is TGCGCCAGCAGCCCCCTACGGGGGGCCAGCACAGATACGCAGTATTTT.

The sample holds many counts of this clonotype. The V and J genes are TRBV19 and TRBJ1-1, with 10 bases fitting TRBD1. There are 15 residues in the CDR3. V lost 6 bases to trimming and J lost 1 base; unmatched junction nucleotides: 5. Germline CDR1 and CDR2: LNHDA and SQIVND (reference sequence). The chain's CDR3 is CASSSTGGWNTEAFF. The CDR3 bases are TGTGCCAGTAGCTCGACAGGGGGCTGGAACACTGAAGCTTTCTTT.

This clonotype has ten or more counts. This chain links TRBV3-1 with TRBJ1-5, with no clear D. The length of the CDR3 is 13 residues. V shed 2 bases and J shed 4 bases, with 6 bases lying between them. Germline CDR1 and CDR2: LGHDT and YNNKEL (reference sequence). Here the CDR3 DNA reads TGTGCCAGCAGCCAATCCGGGAATCAGCCCCAGCATTTT. Translation: CASSQSGNQPQHF.

The CDR3 coding sequence is TGTGCCAGCAGTTTAAGAGCGGGGCCTCCTCGGGAAAGCATTCAGTACTTC. As protein: CASSLRAGPPRESIQYF. The chain carries TRBV12-3 or TRBV12-4 and TRBJ2-4; 7 bases fit TRBD2. The CDR3 runs 17 residues. The trim removed 2 bases at V and 9 bases at J, leaving 16 bases unmatched.

This clonotype was counted at least ten times. The rearrangement uses TRBV15 and TRBJ1-1; unclear D gene. The V end was cut by 1 base, the J end by 2 bases, with 17 bases between. CDR1 LNHNV and CDR2 YYDKDF come from the germline V gene (reference sequence). The CDR3 has 17 residues. The CDR3 DNA reads TGTGCCACCAGCAGAGGAAGGGATCCTGGGTCTAACACTGAAGCTTTCTTT. Translating gives CATSRGRDPGSNTEAFF.

In its sample, this clonotype was seen many times. In DNA, the CDR3 is TGTGCCAGCAGTTTGGGACCCCCGAATTCACCCCTCCACTTT. Protein product: CASSLGPPNSPLHF. The chain joins TRBV6-1 to TRBJ1-6, with a weak D call TRBD1 (5 bases). This CDR3 is 14 amino acids long. CDR1 and CDR2 (germline): MNHNS, SASEGT. V lost 5 bases and J 7 bases, leaving 12 bases between the germline ends.

Many counts were recorded for this clonotype. This chain links TRBV9 with TRBJ2-5; D is unresolved. The CDR3 runs 13 residues. Trimming took 2 bases from V and 3 from J, leaving 8 bases between them. Germline V gene data show CDR1 as SGDLS and CDR2 as YYNGEE. The CDR3 nucleotides read TGTGCCAGCAGCGTCTTTCAGGAAGAGACCCAGTACTTC. Amino acid sequence: CASSVFQEETQYF.